A single sample is the source of the 5 T cell receptor beta chains below, sequenced in a study of blood T cell repertoires in COVID-19. Data came from immunoSEQ multiplex PCR; TCRdb stores just in-frame clones and leaves some out. Of some 160,000 clones listed, approximately 91% are singletons. The sequenced sample consisted of peripheral blood. The receptors shown here come from a man aged 18 to 29 with COVID-19, enrolled during active disease.

The chain combines TRBV7-2 with TRBJ1-1, with D unclear. The germline gives CDR1 SGHTA, CDR2 FQGNSA. The CDR3 runs to 14 residues. V was cut by 3 bases and J by 0 bases, with 8 bases left in between. The CDR3 DNA follows: TGTGCCAGCAGCTTTCACAGCATGAACACTGAAGCTTTCTTT. This encodes CASSFHSMNTEAFF.

The chain employs TRBV18 and TRBJ2-7, with 8 positions matching TRBD1. With 4 bases clipped from V and 3 bases from J, the junction kept 11 bases outside the gene matches. This CDR3 comprises 16 residues. Germline CDR1 is KGHSH and CDR2 is LQKENI. DNA for the CDR3: TGTGCCAGCTCACTCGCTTCCCAGGGGGCAGGCTACGAGCAGTACTTC. This codes for CASSLASQGAGYEQYF.

In its sample, this clone was seen a few times. The V call is TRBV7-8, the J call TRBJ2-1; 9 bases are a match to TRBD2. Germline CDR1 is SGHVS and CDR2 is FQNEAQ. The CDR3 covers 16 residues. V lost 3 bases to trimming and J lost 8 bases; unmatched junction nucleotides: 11. The chain's CDR3 is CASSFTEAGGRDEQFF. Here the CDR3 DNA reads TGTGCCAGCAGCTTTACTGAAGCGGGAGGAAGAGATGAGCAGTTCTTC.

This clone has only one observation. The chain recombines TRBV7-9 with TRBJ2-3; 7 bases fit TRBD1. Germline V CDR1 and CDR2: SEHNR, FQNEAQ (reference sequence). J lost 2 bases, V lost 6 bases, and 5 bases had no gene match. The CDR3 totals 14 residues. The CDR3 bases are TGTGCCAGCAGGCACAGGGGACCCACAGATACGCAGTATTTT. Translating it yields CASRHRGPTDTQYF.

J is TRBJ1-5 and V is TRBV10-3; D is possibly TRBD1 (5 bases). This CDR3 comprises 13 residues. Germline V lookup: CDR1 ENHRY, CDR2 SYGVKD. The V end was cut by 3 bases, the J end by 4 bases, with 7 bases between. The CDR3 DNA sequence: TGTGCCATCAGTGACAGGGAAAATCAGCCCCAGCATTTT. Residues: CAISDRENQPQHF.